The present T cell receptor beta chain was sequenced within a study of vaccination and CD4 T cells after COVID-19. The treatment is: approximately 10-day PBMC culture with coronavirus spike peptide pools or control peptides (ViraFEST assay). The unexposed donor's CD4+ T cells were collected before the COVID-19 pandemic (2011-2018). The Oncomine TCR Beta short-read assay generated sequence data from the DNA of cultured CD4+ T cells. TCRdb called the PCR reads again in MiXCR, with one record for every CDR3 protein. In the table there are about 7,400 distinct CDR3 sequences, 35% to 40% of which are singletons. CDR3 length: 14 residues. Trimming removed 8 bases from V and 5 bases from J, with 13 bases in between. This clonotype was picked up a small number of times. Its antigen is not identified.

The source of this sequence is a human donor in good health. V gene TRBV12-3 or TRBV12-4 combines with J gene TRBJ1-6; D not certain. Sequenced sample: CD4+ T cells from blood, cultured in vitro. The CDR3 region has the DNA TGTGCCAGCGGAGTCGGACGGGATAATTCACCCCTCCACTTT. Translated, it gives CASGVGRDNSPLHF.